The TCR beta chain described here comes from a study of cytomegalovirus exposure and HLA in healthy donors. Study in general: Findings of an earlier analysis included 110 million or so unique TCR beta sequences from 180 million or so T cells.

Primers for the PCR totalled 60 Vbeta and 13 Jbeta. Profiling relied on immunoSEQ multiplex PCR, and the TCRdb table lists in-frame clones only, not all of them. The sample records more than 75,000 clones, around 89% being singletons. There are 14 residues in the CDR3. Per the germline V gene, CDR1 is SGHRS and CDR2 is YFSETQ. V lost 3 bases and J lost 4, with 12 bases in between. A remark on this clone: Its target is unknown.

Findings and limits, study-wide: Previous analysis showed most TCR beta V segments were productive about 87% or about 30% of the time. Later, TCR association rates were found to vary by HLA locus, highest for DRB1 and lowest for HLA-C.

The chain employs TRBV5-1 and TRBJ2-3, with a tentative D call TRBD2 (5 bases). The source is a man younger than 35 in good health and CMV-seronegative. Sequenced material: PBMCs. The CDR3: CASSSSGSADTQYF. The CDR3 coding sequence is TGCGCCAGCAGCTCATCGGGGAGTGCAGATACGCAGTATTTT.